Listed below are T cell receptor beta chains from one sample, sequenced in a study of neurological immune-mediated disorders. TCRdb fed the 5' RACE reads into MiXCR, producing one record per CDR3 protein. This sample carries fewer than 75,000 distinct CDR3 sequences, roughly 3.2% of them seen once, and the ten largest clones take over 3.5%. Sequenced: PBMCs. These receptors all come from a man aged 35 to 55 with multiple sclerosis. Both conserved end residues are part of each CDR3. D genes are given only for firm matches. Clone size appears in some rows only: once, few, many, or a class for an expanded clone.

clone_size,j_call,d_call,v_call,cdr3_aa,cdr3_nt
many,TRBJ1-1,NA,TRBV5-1,CASSSLQGDTEAFF,TGCGCCAGCAGCTCCCTACAGGGAGACACTGAAGCTTTCTTT
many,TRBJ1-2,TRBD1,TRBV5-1,CASSLEGDRGYGYTF,TGCGCCAGCAGCTTGGAAGGGGACAGGGGCTATGGCTACACCTTC
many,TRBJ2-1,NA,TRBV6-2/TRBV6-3,CASSYKGEQFF,TGTGCCAGCAGTTACAAGGGGGAGCAGTTCTTC
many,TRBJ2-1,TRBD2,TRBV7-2,CASSPLAGYYNEQFF,TGTGCCAGCAGCCCTCTAGCGGGGTATTACAATGAGCAGTTCTTC
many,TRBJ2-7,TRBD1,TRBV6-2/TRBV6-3,CASSYSTGGYEQYF,TGTGCCAGCAGTTACTCGACAGGGGGCTACGAGCAGTACTTC
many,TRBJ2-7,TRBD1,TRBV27,CASRTGDRRSDEQYF,TGTGCCAGCAGAACCGGGGACAGAAGGAGTGACGAGCAGTACTTC
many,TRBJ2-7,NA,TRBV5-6,CASSLDEGYEQYF,TGTGCCAGCAGCTTGGATGAGGGTTACGAGCAGTACTTC
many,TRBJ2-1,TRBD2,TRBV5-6,CASSLRRGSGLINEQFF,TGTGCCAGCAGCTTGAGAAGAGGTAGCGGGCTGATCAATGAGCAGTTCTTC
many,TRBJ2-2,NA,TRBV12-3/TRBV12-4,CASSLARNSAMNTGELFF,TGTGCCAGCAGTTTAGCGCGGAATAGCGCAATGAACACCGGGGAGCTGTTTTTT
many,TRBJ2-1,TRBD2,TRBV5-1,CASSTLAGGPGNEQFF,TGCGCCAGCAGCACCTTAGCGGGAGGGCCGGGGAATGAGCAGTTCTTC
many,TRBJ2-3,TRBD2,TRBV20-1,CSGIAGGPDTQYF,TGCAGTGGTATAGCGGGGGGGCCAGATACGCAGTATTTT
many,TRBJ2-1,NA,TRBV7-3,CASSLKVTGSNEQFF,TGTGCCAGCAGCTTAAAGGTAACGGGGTCCAATGAGCAGTTCTTC
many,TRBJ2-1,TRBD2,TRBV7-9,CASSGDYRYNEQFF,TGTGCCAGCTCCGGGGACTACCGGTACAATGAGCAGTTCTTC
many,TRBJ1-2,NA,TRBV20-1,CSARDGQNYGYTF,TGCAGTGCTAGAGATGGGCAGAACTATGGCTACACCTTC
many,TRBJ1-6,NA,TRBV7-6,CASSSFYSPLHF,TGTGCCAGCAGTTCATTCTATTCACCCCTCCACTTT
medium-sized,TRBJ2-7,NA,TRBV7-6,CASSLTGTYEQYF,TGTGCCAGCAGCTTAACAGGGACCTACGAGCAGTACTTC
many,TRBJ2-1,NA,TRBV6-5,CASRWTETSYNEQFF,TGTGCCAGCAGATGGACCGAGACATCCTACAATGAGCAGTTCTTC
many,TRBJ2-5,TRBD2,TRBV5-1,CASSPNAAGGPETQYF,TGCGCCAGCAGCCCGAACGCGGCGGGGGGGCCGGAGACCCAGTACTTC
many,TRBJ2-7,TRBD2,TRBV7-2,CASRGTSGRSLNYEQYF,TGTGCCAGCAGGGGGACTAGCGGGAGGTCCCTAAACTACGAGCAGTACTTC
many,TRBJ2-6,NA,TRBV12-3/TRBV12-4,CASAQDIGANVLTF,TGTGCCAGCGCCCAGGATATCGGGGCCAACGTCCTGACTTTC
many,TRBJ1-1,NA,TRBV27,CASRGIGGDDTGHTEAFF,TGTGCCAGCAGAGGGATAGGAGGGGACGACACCGGACACACTGAAGCTTTCTTT
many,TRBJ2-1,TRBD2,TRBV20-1,CSALAGRVDEQFF,TGCAGTGCTCTAGCGGGGAGAGTCGATGAGCAGTTCTTC
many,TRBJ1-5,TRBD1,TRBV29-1,CSVGQSLNQPQHF,TGCAGCGTGGGACAGTCCCTCAATCAGCCCCAGCATTTT
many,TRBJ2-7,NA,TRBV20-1,CSARVPGRRTYEQYF,TGCAGTGCTAGAGTTCCCGGACGCCGTACCTACGAGCAGTACTTC
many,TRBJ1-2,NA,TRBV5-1,CASSLVGANYGYTF,TGCGCCAGCAGCTTGGTCGGGGCCAACTATGGCTACACCTTC
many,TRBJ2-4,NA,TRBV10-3,CAIGGKNIQYF,TGTGCCATCGGGGGGAAAAACATTCAGTACTTC
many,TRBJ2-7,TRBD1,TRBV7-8,CASSPRTGDYEQYF,TGTGCCAGCAGCCCCCGGACAGGGGACTACGAGCAGTACTTC
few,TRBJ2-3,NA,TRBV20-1,CSVTEGKGTDTQYF,TGCAGTGTAACGGAGGGGAAGGGTACAGATACGCAGTATTTT
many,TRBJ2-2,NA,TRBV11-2,CASRFSGTSAGELFF,TGTGCCAGCAGGTTCTCCGGGACCTCAGCCGGGGAGCTGTTTTTT
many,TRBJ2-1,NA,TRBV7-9,CASSSSRIADYNEQFF,TGTGCCAGCAGCTCCTCCCGGATAGCGGACTACAATGAGCAGTTCTTC
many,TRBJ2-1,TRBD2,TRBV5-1,CASSLITGTTRTGEQFF,TGCGCCAGCTCACTAATAACCGGGACTACCCGAACGGGTGAGCAGTTCTTC
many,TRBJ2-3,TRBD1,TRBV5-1,CASSFGQGGTDTQYF,TGCGCCAGCAGCTTTGGACAGGGGGGCACAGATACGCAGTATTTT
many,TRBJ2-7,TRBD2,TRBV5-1,CASSLAGGGANEQYF,TGCGCCAGCAGCTTGGCTGGCGGGGGGGCAAACGAGCAGTACTTC
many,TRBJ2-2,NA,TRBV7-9,CASSLRNTGELFF,TGTGCCAGCAGCTTACGCAACACCGGGGAGCTGTTTTTT
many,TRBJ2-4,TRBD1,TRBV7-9,CASSLVQGAAKNIQYF,TGTGCCAGCAGCTTAGTCCAGGGGGCGGCCAAAAACATTCAGTACTTC
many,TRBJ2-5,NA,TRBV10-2,CASSVPGRPQETQYF,TGCGCCAGCAGTGTTCCGGGCAGGCCTCAAGAGACCCAGTACTTC
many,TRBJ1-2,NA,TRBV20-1,CSATSTNNYGYTF,TGCAGTGCTACCTCGACAAATAACTATGGCTACACCTTC
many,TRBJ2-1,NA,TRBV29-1,CSAPGGYEQFF,TGCAGCGCCCCTGGGGGTTATGAGCAGTTCTTC
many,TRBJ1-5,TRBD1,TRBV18,CASSPSETGGGQPQHF,TGTGCCAGCTCACCCAGCGAGACAGGGGGCGGTCAGCCCCAGCATTTT
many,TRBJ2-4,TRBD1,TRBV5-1,CASSGGQGFNIQYF,TGCGCCAGCAGCGGGGGACAGGGGTTCAACATTCAGTACTTC
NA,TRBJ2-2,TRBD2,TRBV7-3,CASSELAGWDTGELFF,TGTGCCAGCAGCGAACTAGCGGGATGGGACACCGGGGAGCTGTTTTTT
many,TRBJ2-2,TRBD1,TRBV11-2,CASSQLRQGRTGELFF,TGTGCCAGCAGCCAACTTCGACAGGGAAGGACCGGGGAGCTGTTTTTT
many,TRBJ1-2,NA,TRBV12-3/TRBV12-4,CASSYRVYGYTF,TGTGCCAGCAGTTACAGGGTCTATGGCTACACCTTC
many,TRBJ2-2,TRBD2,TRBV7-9,CASSLRSSGRRTGELFF,TGTGCCAGCAGCCTACGCTCTAGCGGGAGAAGAACCGGGGAGCTGTTTTTT
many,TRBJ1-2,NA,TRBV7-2,CASSIGPSNYGYTF,TGTGCCAGCAGCATCGGGCCGTCTAACTATGGCTACACCTTC
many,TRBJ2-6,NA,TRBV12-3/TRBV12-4,CASSFSGNSGANVLTF,TGTGCCAGCAGTTTCTCAGGGAACTCTGGGGCCAACGTCCTGACTTTC
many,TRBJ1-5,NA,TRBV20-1,CSVLQGSNQPQHF,TGCAGTGTGCTACAGGGTAGCAATCAGCCCCAGCATTTT
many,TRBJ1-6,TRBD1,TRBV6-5,CASSDREYSPLHF,TGTGCCAGCAGTGACAGGGAATATTCACCCCTCCACTTT
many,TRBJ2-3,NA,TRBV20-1,CSARVPNGKVDTQYF,TGCAGTGCTAGAGTCCCAAACGGGAAGGTAGATACGCAGTATTTT
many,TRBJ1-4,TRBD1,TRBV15,CATSRSGQGREKLFF,TGTGCCACCAGCCGAAGCGGACAGGGGCGCGAAAAACTGTTTTTT
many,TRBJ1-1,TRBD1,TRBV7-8,CASSATGQALQAFF,TGTGCCAGCAGCGCAACGGGACAGGCCCTTCAAGCTTTCTTT
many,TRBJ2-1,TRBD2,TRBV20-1,CSARRGGLAAFSYNEQFF,TGCAGTGCTAGGAGAGGGGGACTAGCGGCCTTCTCCTACAATGAGCAGTTCTTC
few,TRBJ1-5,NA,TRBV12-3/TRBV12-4,CASSYTGNSNQPQHF,TGTGCCAGCAGTTACACAGGGAATAGCAATCAGCCCCAGCATTTT
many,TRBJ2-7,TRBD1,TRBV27,CATGAPGTGPYEQYF,TGTGCCACCGGAGCCCCCGGGACAGGACCCTACGAGCAGTACTTC
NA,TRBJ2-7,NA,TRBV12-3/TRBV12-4,CASSSGGGYEQYF,TGTGCCAGCAGTTCCGGAGGGGGGTACGAGCAGTACTTC
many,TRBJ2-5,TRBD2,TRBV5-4,CASSLASGGETQYF,TGTGCCAGCAGCTTGGCTAGCGGGGGGGAGACCCAGTACTTC
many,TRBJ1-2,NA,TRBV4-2,CASSQEGHGGDDGYTF,TGTGCCAGCAGCCAAGAGGGTCACGGGGGGGATGATGGCTACACCTTC
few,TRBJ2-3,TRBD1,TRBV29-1,CSVEEWTGGTDTQYF,TGCAGCGTTGAGGAATGGACAGGGGGAACAGATACGCAGTATTTT
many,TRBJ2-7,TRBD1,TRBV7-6,CASSPGGTYEQYF,TGTGCCAGCAGCCCAGGGGGAACCTACGAGCAGTACTTC
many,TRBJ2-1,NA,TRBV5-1,CASSPSGSTRGHEQFF,TGCGCCAGCAGCCCGAGCGGGAGTACTAGGGGGCATGAGCAGTTCTTC